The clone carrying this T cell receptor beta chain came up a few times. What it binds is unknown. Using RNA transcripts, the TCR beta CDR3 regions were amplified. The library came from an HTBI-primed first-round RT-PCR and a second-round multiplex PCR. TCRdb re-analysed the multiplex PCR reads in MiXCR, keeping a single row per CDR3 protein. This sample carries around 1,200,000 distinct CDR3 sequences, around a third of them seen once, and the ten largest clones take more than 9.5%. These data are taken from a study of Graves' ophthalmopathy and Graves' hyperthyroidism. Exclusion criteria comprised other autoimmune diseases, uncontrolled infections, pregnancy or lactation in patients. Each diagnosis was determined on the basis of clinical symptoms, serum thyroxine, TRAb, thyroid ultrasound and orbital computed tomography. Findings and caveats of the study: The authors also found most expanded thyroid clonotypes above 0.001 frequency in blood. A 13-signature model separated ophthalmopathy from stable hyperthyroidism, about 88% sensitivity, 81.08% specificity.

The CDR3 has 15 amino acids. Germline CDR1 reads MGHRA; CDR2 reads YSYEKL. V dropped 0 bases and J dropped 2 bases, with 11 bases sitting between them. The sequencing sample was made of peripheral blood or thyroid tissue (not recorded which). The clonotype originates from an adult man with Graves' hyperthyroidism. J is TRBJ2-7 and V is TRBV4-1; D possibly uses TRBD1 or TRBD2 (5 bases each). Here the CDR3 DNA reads TGCGCCAGCAGCCAAGAACCTTGGGGGACCTACGAGCAGTACTTC. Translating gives CASSQEPWGTYEQYF.